This TCR beta chain was sequenced during a study of T cell responses to AZD1222 COVID-19 vaccine. Study information: It was second doses at about 4 or about 12 weeks that were pooled.

A note on this clone: Antigen unknown.

General study points: It was only 6 or 7 AZD1222 recipients who were seropositive at baseline. Vaccine-associated CD4 TCRs ranged over spike, dominating at 160-218 and 743-854. Most donors were white British, females outnumbered males, and clonal diversity was possibly underestimated.

CDR3 size: 10 residues. V lost 1 base to trimming and J lost 10 bases, with 5 bases between them. Germline V gene lookup returns CDR1 SNHLY and CDR2 FYNNEI. Generated by immunoSEQ multiplex PCR, the TCRdb table keeps only in-frame clones and is missing some. The sample has some 150,000 clones; over 85% are singletons. The sequence derives from an adult in good health. The sample in question was peripheral blood, obtained on day 0 of AZD1222 vaccination. The chain employs TRBV2 and TRBJ2-7; no firm D call. The CDR3 loop reads CASSEGRQYF. CDR3 nucleotides: TGTGCCAGCAGTGAAGGCAGACAGTACTTC. The entire variable domain, with the rest obtained from reference TRBV2 and TRBJ2-7, is as follows: EPEVTQTPSHQVTQMGQEVILRCVPISNHLYFYWYRQILGQKVEFLVSFYNNEISEKSEIFDDQFSVERPDGSNFTLKIRSTKLEDSAMYFCASSEGRQYFGPGTRLTVT.